What follows are 27 T cell receptor beta chains derived from one specimen sequenced in a study of cytomegalovirus exposure and HLA in healthy donors. The PCR ran on 60 Vbeta and 13 Jbeta primers. Assay: immunoSEQ multiplex PCR; the TCRdb copy retains only in-frame clones and omits some. Seen here are approximately 110,000 clones, approximately 80% observed once, and the top ten hold roughly 5%. The source material was PBMCs. The origin of the receptors is a female donor in good health and CMV-seropositive.

V and J are TRBV5-1 and TRBJ2-1; D perhaps matches TRBD1 (6 bases). Germline V gives CDR1 SGHRS, CDR2 YFSETQ. The CDR3 is 14 amino acids. Between the trimmed V and J ends, which lost 4 bases and 6 bases, there was a span of 14 bases. CDR3 nucleotides: TGCGCCAGCAGCAGCCAGGGGATAAGCAATGAGCAGTTCTTC. As protein: CASSSQGISNEQFF.

The chain's CDR3 is CASSPSTNEKLFF. For the CDR3, the DNA is TGTGCCAGCAGCCCCTCCACTAATGAAAAACTGTTTTTT. The chain has TRBV6-1 and TRBJ1-4; D not resolved. Germline-derived CDR1 and CDR2 are MNHNS and SASEGT. The ends were cut back, 6 bases at V and 2 bases at J, with 7 bases in the middle. The CDR3 is 13 amino acids.

The table lists this clone with a few counts. V and J are TRBV27 and TRBJ2-7; D is possibly TRBD1 (6 bases). Germline CDR1 MNHEY, CDR2 SMNVEV (reference sequence). V lost 5 bases and J lost 2, with 13 bases in between. CDR3 length equals 14 residues. The chain's CDR3 is CASSTNRDPYEQYF. The CDR3 DNA reads TGTGCCAGCAGTACAAACAGGGACCCCTACGAGCAGTACTTC.

The chain carries TRBV2 and TRBJ2-7; tentatively, D is TRBD2 (5 bases). The V end was cut by 6 bases, the J end by 0 bases, with 12 bases between. The CDR3 runs to 14 residues. The germline CDR1 and CDR2 sequences are SNHLY and FYNNEI. The CDR3 reads CASRPAESSYEQYF. The CDR3 DNA follows: TGTGCCAGCAGGCCAGCGGAAAGCTCCTACGAGCAGTACTTC.

This rearrangement joins TRBV6-5 to TRBJ2-3; D remains unclear. This CDR3 is built from 14 residues. Trimming removed 3 bases at V and 1 base at J, with 8 bases between. CDR1 is MNHEY and CDR2 is SVGAGI in the germline V gene. The chain's CDR3 is CASSYRQGTDTQYF. The CDR3 DNA reads TGTGCCAGCAGTTATCGGCAGGGCACAGATACGCAGTATTTT.

The rearrangement uses TRBV18 and TRBJ1-4; D gene ambiguous. Deletions cut 2 bases from V and 4 bases from J, with 5 bases between. The CDR3 length is 13 residues. In germline, CDR1 is KGHSH, CDR2 LQKENI. The CDR3 region has the DNA TGTGCCAGCTCACCAAATCGTAATGAAAAACTGTTTTTT. Its translation: CASSPNRNEKLFF.

The J gene is TRBJ2-2, the V gene TRBV19; 10 bases are shared with TRBD1. This CDR3 comprises 16 residues. The V segment lost 1 base and the J segment 4 bases; nucleotides outside the gene matches: 3. Germline CDR1 and CDR2: LNHDA and SQIVND (reference sequence). CDR3 sequence reads: CASSIAGTGVTGELFF. DNA of the CDR3: TGTGCCAGTAGTATAGCGGGGACAGGGGTCACCGGGGAGCTGTTTTTT.

The chain has TRBV9 and TRBJ2-2; TRBD1 aligns across 8 bases. The CDR3 covers 15 residues. In germline, CDR1 is SGDLS, CDR2 YYNGEE. After removal of 0 bases from V and 5 bases from J, the junction contained 3 bases not matched to a gene. CDR3 residues: CASSVGQGKTGELFF. The CDR3 DNA reads as TGTGCCAGCAGCGTAGGACAGGGGAAAACCGGGGAGCTGTTTTTT. Full variable domain (missing parts from reference TRBV9 and TRBJ2-2): DSGVTQTPKHLITATGQRVTLRCSPRSGDLSVYWYQQSLDQGLQFLIQYYNGEERAKGNILERFSAQQFPDLHSELNLSSLELGDSALYFCASSVGQGKTGELFFGEGSRLTVL.

The chain joins TRBV28 to TRBJ1-3; D uncertain. CDR3 length equals 13 residues. Germline V gene data show CDR1 as MDHEN and CDR2 as SYDVKM. Trimming stripped 5 bases from V and 1 base from J, with 6 bases between. CDR3 sequence reads: CASSPPSGNTIYF. DNA of the CDR3: TGTGCCAGCAGTCCCCCTTCTGGAAACACCATATATTTT.

This chain connects TRBV19 to TRBJ2-1; 7 positions match TRBD1. Trimming at V came to 5 bases and at J to 1 base, leaving 5 bases not matched to a gene. Germline V gives CDR1 LNHDA, CDR2 SQIVND (reference sequence). The CDR3 has 15 amino acids. CDR3: CASSSDRSSYNEQFF. CDR3 DNA: TGTGCCAGTAGTTCGGACAGGAGTTCCTACAATGAGCAGTTCTTC.

V usage is TRBV5-4 and J usage is TRBJ1-1; maybe TRBD1 (6 bases). Germline CDR1 reads SGHNT; CDR2 reads YYREEE (reference sequence). The CDR3 covers 14 residues. The germline V and J ends were trimmed by 1 base and 1 base, with 8 bases remaining between them. CDR3 bases: TGTGCCAGCAGCTTGACACAGGGGAACACTGAAGCTTTCTTT. Amino acid sequence: CASSLTQGNTEAFF.

This clone came up once. This chain links TRBV27 with TRBJ2-7; 7 nucleotides line up with TRBD1. CDR1 is MNHEY, CDR2 SMNVEV, per germline (reference sequence). The CDR3 extends over 13 amino acids. Trimming took 6 bases from V and 0 from J; bases not matched to a gene: 2. The CDR3 sequence is CASRGQNSYEQYF. CDR3 nucleotides: TGTGCCAGCAGGGGACAGAACTCCTACGAGCAGTACTTC.

The CDR3 spells CASSLDEYEQYF. The CDR3 bases are TGTGCCAGCAGCTTAGATGAGTACGAGCAGTACTTC. V is TRBV7-9 and J is TRBJ2-7; D gene uncertain. Trimming shortened V by 1 base and J by 4 bases, and 5 bases separated the two germline ends. The V gene's germline CDR1 is SEHNR and CDR2 FQNEAQ (reference sequence). The CDR3 is 12 residues long.

The J gene is TRBJ2-2, the V gene TRBV30; 7 bases line up with TRBD1. Germline CDR1 and CDR2: GTSNPN and SVGIG (reference sequence). Trimming cost V 4 bases and J 0 bases; bases outside gene matches: 5. CDR3 size: 15 residues. CDR3 sequence (DNA): TGTGCCTGGAAAAGGGACAGATCGAACACCGGGGAGCTGTTTTTT. This codes for CAWKRDRSNTGELFF. The complete variable domain, with remaining parts taken from reference TRBV30 and TRBJ2-2, reads SQTIHQWPATLVQPVGSPLSLECTVEGTSNPNLYWYRQAAGRGLQLLFYSVGIGQISSEVPQNLSASRPQDRQFILSSKKLLLSDSGFYLCAWKRDRSNTGELFFGEGSRLTVL.

This rearrangement joins TRBV19 to TRBJ2-5; 8 bases align to TRBD1. The CDR3 is 13 residues long. Trimming cost V 5 bases and J 5 bases; bases outside gene matches: 4. Germline CDR1 and CDR2: LNHDA and SQIVND (reference sequence). The CDR3 coding sequence is TGTGCCAGTAGTTCGACAGGGGTGGAGACCCAGTACTTC. Amino acid sequence: CASSSTGVETQYF.

The chain links TRBV28 to TRBJ1-1; TRBD1 matches at 8 bases. CDR3 length: 15 residues. Germline CDR1 is MDHEN and CDR2 is SYDVKM. V lost 2 bases to trimming and J lost 5 bases; unmatched junction nucleotides: 7. CDR3 loop: CASSLRQGRRTEAFF. The CDR3 DNA follows: TGTGCCAGCAGTTTACGACAGGGGCGCCGGACTGAAGCTTTCTTT.

This sequence joins TRBV11-3 and TRBJ2-1, with a tentative D call TRBD2 (5 bases). V was clipped by 2 bases and J by 9 bases, with 11 bases between them. Looked up from germline, CDR1 is SGHNT and CDR2 is YENEEA. The length of the CDR3 is 13 residues. In nucleotides, the CDR3 is TGTGCCAGCAGCTTATTCTCCGAGGGTGAGCAGTTCTTC. This sequence encodes CASSLFSEGEQFF.

The chain links TRBV2 to TRBJ2-7; 8 nucleotides match TRBD1. Germline lookup yields CDR1 SNHLY and CDR2 FYNNEI. J was trimmed by 5 bases and V by 2 bases; bases with no gene match: 5. CDR3 size: 14 residues. Here the CDR3 reads CASSEQGARDEQYF. The CDR3 coding sequence is TGTGCCAGCAGTGAACAGGGGGCGCGCGACGAGCAGTACTTC.

A few counts support this clone. The chain combines TRBV2 with TRBJ2-6; the D gene is possibly TRBD1 (5 bases). The V and J ends lost 7 bases and 0 bases respectively, with 10 bases between them. The germline CDR1 and CDR2 sequences are SNHLY and FYNNEI. There are 15 residues in the CDR3. Here the CDR3 reads CASKNQGSGANVLTF. DNA for the CDR3: TGTGCCAGCAAGAACCAGGGCTCTGGGGCCAACGTCCTGACTTTC.

The genes are TRBV5-4 and TRBJ2-6; a possible D gene is TRBD2 (6 bases). The CDR3 spans 19 residues. V was pared by 0 bases and J by 0 bases, with 16 bases between. CDR1 is SGHNT and CDR2 is YYREEE in the germline V gene (reference sequence). CDR3 bases: TGTGCCAGCAGCTTGGGCGGGGCTCCCCAAAGCTCTGGGGCCAACGTCCTGACTTTC. Its translation is CASSLGGAPQSSGANVLTF.

V and J are TRBV4-3 and TRBJ2-6, with D possibly being TRBD2 (5 bases). V was clipped by 0 bases and J by 1 base, with 25 bases between them. This CDR3 has 22 residues. Germline-derived CDR1 and CDR2 are LGHNA and YSLEER. CDR3: CASSQDVWWRLNRGSGANVLTF. CDR3 nucleotide sequence: TGCGCCAGCAGCCAAGATGTCTGGTGGCGGTTGAACAGAGGGTCTGGGGCCAACGTCCTGACTTTC.

Only a few counts were recorded for this clone. This rearrangement joins TRBV11-2 to TRBJ2-7, with TRBD1 matching 9 bases. This CDR3 region has 14 residues. Germline V lookup: CDR1 SGHAT, CDR2 FQNNGV. V lost 1 base, J lost 4 bases, and 2 bases stayed unmatched. The CDR3 loop reads CASSLGTGVYEQYF. The CDR3 nucleotides are TGTGCCAGCAGCTTAGGGACAGGGGTGTACGAGCAGTACTTC. The whole variable domain, filled in from reference TRBV11-2 and TRBJ2-7, reads EAGVAQSPRYKIIEKRQSVAFWCNPISGHATLYWYQQILGQGPKLLIQFQNNGVVDDSQLPKDRFSAERLKGVDSTLKIQPAKLEDSAVYLCASSLGTGVYEQYFGPGTRLTVT.

The chain couples TRBV27 to TRBJ2-7, with TRBD1 identical over 11 bases. Germline V CDR1 and CDR2: MNHEY, SMNVEV (reference sequence). This CDR3 has 15 amino acids. The V and J ends lost 6 bases and 5 bases, in that order; junction bases with no gene match: 9. Here the CDR3 DNA reads TGTGCCAGCAGGCCGACCGGGACAGGGGGTCACGAGCAGTACTTC. Translating gives CASRPTGTGGHEQYF.

This clone was picked up a small number of times. J is TRBJ2-2 and V is TRBV5-1, with a possible D match to TRBD2 (5 bases). Trimming removed 5 bases from V and 5 bases from J, with 10 bases in between. The CDR3 sequence is 13 residues long. Germline V gives CDR1 SGHRS, CDR2 YFSETQ. DNA for the CDR3: TGCGCCAGCAGTAGGACTGATACCGGGGAGCTGTTTTTT. Translating it yields CASSRTDTGELFF.

The chain is built from TRBV4-1 and TRBJ1-1; D unresolved. The CDR3 is made up of 15 amino acids. The V end lost 4 bases, the J end lost 0 bases, and 12 bases lay between the germline ends. Germline values: CDR1 MGHRA, CDR2 YSYEKL. CDR3 sequence (DNA): TGCGCCAGCAGCCTGAGCGACCGATTGAACACTGAAGCTTTCTTT. As protein: CASSLSDRLNTEAFF.

V and J are TRBV7-9 and TRBJ1-4; D gene uncertain. Germline V gene lookup returns CDR1 SEHNR and CDR2 FQNEAQ (reference sequence). The CDR3 extends over 16 amino acids. V was cut by 5 bases and J by 3 bases, with 16 bases left in between. The chain's CDR3 is CASSPQAGRANEKLFF. The DNA for the CDR3 is TGTGCCAGCAGCCCCCAAGCCGGGAGGGCTAATGAAAAACTGTTTTTT.

This sequence joins TRBV6-6 and TRBJ1-2; a possible D gene is TRBD1 (5 bases). This CDR3 is 16 amino acids long. The V and J ends lost 6 bases and 1 base respectively, with 18 bases between them. Germline-derived CDR1 and CDR2 are MNHNY and SVGAGI (reference sequence). CDR3 sequence reads: CASSGHSSLRNYGYTF. For the CDR3, the DNA is TGTGCCAGCAGCGGACACTCAAGTTTACGTAACTATGGCTACACCTTC.